This TCR beta chain emerged from a study of blood T cell repertoires in COVID-19 (dated by TCRdb to the early 2020s). About the investigation overall: The collaborator samples originated in the United States, Italy and Spain and spanned the acute and convalescent phases of COVID-19. The prospective study material was composed of cDNA or gDNA derived from T cells, B-cell-depleted T cells, or PBMCs. Subjects who had been exposed to COVID-19, were actively infected with it, or had recovered from it provided the deeply sampled blood TCRbeta repertoires that made up the dataset. The repertoires were released in a freely available public database intended as a resource for research on the immune response to SARS-CoV-2. Samples were obtained from the ongoing ImmuneRACE study (first 160 participants) and from 950 to 1,500 subjects provided by 6 global collaborators. A de-identified subject ID, COVID-19 status, age in years and sex were almost always included in the sample metadata. Where available, HLA class I and class II types were obtained from metadata supplied by the sample provider rather than from assay-based typing.

Each collaborating institution followed its own protocols to collect whole blood in K2EDTA tubes. For TCRbeta analysis, collaborators shipped samples in one of three forms: frozen whole blood, isolated PBMCs, or DNA extracted from either of those sample types. TCRbeta CDR3 regions were amplified from genomic DNA by means of the immunoSEQ Assay, a bias-controlled multiplex PCR. The study's own analysis went as follows. Within the assay, amplification of reference gene primers was used to estimate how many nucleated cells each sample contained. To quantify the absolute abundance of each unique TCRbeta CDR3 rearrangement, sequence reads were collapsed and filtered. For each sample, productive Simpson clonality was calculated by taking the square root of Simpson's diversity index across productive rearrangements. In its TCRdb copy, this immuneACCESS table keeps in-frame sequences only and misses some clones. Where compared with another copy, unresolved V genes explain less than half of these, and the others have no known cause. V, J and clone size are taken as reported in that table, and D and trimming were inferred from the DNA itself. The sample profile shows about 220,000 clones; around 85% of them were found once. In total, the top ten clones hold around 0.7% of the sample.

A single count supports this clone. Its antigen remains unidentified. There are no base qualities to consult, and no much larger clone falls within one base. V is shortened by 7 bases, J by 7 bases, and the region joining them spans 10 bases. The CDR3 numbers 11 residues from cysteine through phenylalanine. Of the read, only the CDR3 DNA is kept; its 33 bases are in frame from base 1. CDR1 and CDR2 (MNHEY, SVGAGI) derive from the germline V gene. The paper as a whole reports these results and caveats: Clinical and demographic metadata were provided uncurated, with the amount varying by source and participant.

The sequence derives from a man aged 40-50 years with acute or convalescent COVID-19. The chain links TRBV6-5 with TRBJ1-2; a weak D assignment points to TRBD1 (5 bases agree). Sequencing was done on a sample of peripheral blood. The CDR3 sequence is CASTGGFGYTF. The DNA sequence reads TGTGCCAGCACCGGGGGGTTTGGCTACACCTTC.